These 8 T cell receptor beta chains share one sample of origin, sequenced in a study of blood T cell dynamics during melanoma immunotherapy. Generated by immunoSEQ multiplex PCR, the TCRdb table keeps only in-frame clones and is missing some. The sample gives around 12,000 clones, more than 75% of which show up once; around 0.19% is in the top ten. Time point defined: week 3, after first cycle of checkpoint inhibitor. The source material was effector memory CD8+ T cells from blood, sampled from a patient treated with checkpoint blockade. These receptors all come from a human donor with melanoma.

The chain combines TRBV5-5 with TRBJ2-7; D is unresolved. There are 13 residues in the CDR3. In germline, CDR1 is SGHKS, CDR2 YYEKEE (reference sequence). The V and J ends lost 0 bases and 3 bases respectively, with 7 bases between them. The CDR3: CASSLDTFYEQYF. DNA for the CDR3: TGTGCCAGCAGCTTGGATACATTCTACGAGCAGTACTTC.

This chain links TRBV4-1 with TRBJ1-1; D is unclear. Germline loops: CDR1 MGHRA, CDR2 YSYEKL. The V and J ends lost 0 bases and 5 bases respectively, with 16 bases between them. This CDR3 region has 16 residues. The CDR3 region has the DNA TGCGCCAGCAGCCAAGAAACAGCGGTCGTTTGGACTGAAGCTTTCTTT. This translates into CASSQETAVVWTEAFF.

This chain links TRBV19 with TRBJ2-7; tentative D call: TRBD2 (5 bases). The CDR3 spans 15 residues. Per the germline V gene, CDR1 is LNHDA and CDR2 is SQIVND (reference sequence). V gave up 1 base and J gave up 2 bases, with 12 bases separating them. CDR3 sequence: CASSIGYGKAYEQYF. The CDR3 DNA sequence: TGTGCCAGTAGTATAGGGTACGGGAAGGCCTACGAGCAGTACTTC.

The rearrangement uses TRBV2 and TRBJ1-1; no firm D call. The CDR3 consists of 10 residues. Germline CDR1 is SNHLY and CDR2 is FYNNEI. The ends were cut back, 3 bases at V and 7 bases at J, with 3 bases in the middle. CDR3 sequence (DNA): TGTGCCAGCAGTGAGTTTGAAGCTTTCTTT. It encodes CASSEFEAFF.

This chain uses TRBV4-1 with TRBJ1-2; the match to TRBD1 covers 7 bases. With V trimmed by 5 bases and J by 8 bases, 8 bases remained unmatched. This CDR3 contains 13 residues. From germline, CDR1 is MGHRA and CDR2 YSYEKL. CDR3 coding DNA: TGCGCCAGCAGCATAGAGACAGGGAACGGCTACACCTTC. As protein: CASSIETGNGYTF.

This chain joins TRBV6-5 and TRBJ2-1; perhaps TRBD2 as D (5 bases). The CDR3 contains 11 residues. Per the germline V gene, CDR1 is MNHEY and CDR2 is SVGAGI. V was shortened by 7 bases and J by 6 bases, with 7 bases between the two germline ends. CDR3 in DNA: TGTGCCAGCATGGGGAGCAATGAGCAGTTCTTC. Translated: CASMGSNEQFF.

The rearrangement joins TRBV19 to TRBJ2-3; 13 bases fit TRBD2. This CDR3 contains 17 residues. Losses at the gene ends were 3 bases for V and 4 bases for J; bases not matched to a gene: 7. Germline V gives CDR1 LNHDA, CDR2 SQIVND (reference sequence). Here the CDR3 reads CASSIGLAGVKSDTQYF. The CDR3 nucleotides are TGTGCCAGTAGTATTGGACTAGCGGGAGTCAAATCAGATACGCAGTATTTT. The full variable domain, with the rest looked up from reference TRBV19 and TRBJ2-3, is DGGITQSPKYLFRKEGQNVTLSCEQNLNHDAMYWYRQDPGQGLRLIYYSQIVNDFQKGDIAEGYSVSREKKESFPLTVTSAQKNPTAFYLCASSIGLAGVKSDTQYFGPGTRLTVL.

The chain joins TRBV6-6 to TRBJ1-1; D gene uncertain. The CDR3 sequence is 13 residues long. The ends were cut back, 6 bases at V and 1 base at J, with 9 bases in the middle. The germline CDR1 and CDR2 sequences are MNHNY and SVGAGI (reference sequence). The CDR3 region is CASRLKENTEAFF. The CDR3 region has the DNA TGTGCCAGCAGGCTTAAGGAGAACACTGAAGCTTTCTTT.